Described below is a single T cell receptor (beta chain) sequence and its context. The study drew participants aged about 18 to 90 years from approximately 25 US areas. Cohorts were determined from participant-reported clinical history. Donors of Cohort 3 who recovered were those that had two negative PCRs, clearance, or symptom resolution. This record belongs to a study of blood T cell repertoires in COVID-19. Overall study: The cDNA or gDNA used as material had been derived from T cells, B-cell-depleted T cells, or PBMCs.

Germline V gene data show CDR1 as SGHVS and CDR2 as FNYEAQ. V was cut by 5 bases and J by 2 bases, with 12 bases left in between. The CDR3 sequence is 15 residues long. TCRdb keeps only in-frame clones here, not all; method: immunoSEQ multiplex PCR. The profile shows some 250,000 clones, more than 75% of them singletons. The V call is TRBV7-6, the J call TRBJ2-2; D is unresolved. Sequencing used PBMCs or T cells enriched from blood (not recorded which). The clonotype originates from a man younger than 35 who had recovered from COVID-19. CDR3 in DNA: TGTGCCAGCAGCCCTCGAGCGCTTAACACCGGGGAGCTGTTTTTT. Residues: CASSPRALNTGELFF.